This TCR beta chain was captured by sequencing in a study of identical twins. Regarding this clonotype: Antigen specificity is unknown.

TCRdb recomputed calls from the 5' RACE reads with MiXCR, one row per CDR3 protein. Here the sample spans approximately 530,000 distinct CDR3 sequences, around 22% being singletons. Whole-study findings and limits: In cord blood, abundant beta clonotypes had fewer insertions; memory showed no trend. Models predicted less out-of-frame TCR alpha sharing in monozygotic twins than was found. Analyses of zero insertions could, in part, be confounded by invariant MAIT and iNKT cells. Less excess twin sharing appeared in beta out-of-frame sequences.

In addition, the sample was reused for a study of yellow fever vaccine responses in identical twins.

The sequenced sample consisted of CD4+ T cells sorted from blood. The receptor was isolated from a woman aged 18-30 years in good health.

The CDR3 sequence is CASSQATSGGNTGELFF. CDR3 in DNA: TGTGCCAGCAGCCAAGCCACTAGCGGGGGAAACACCGGGGAGCTGTTTTTT. V gene TRBV4-2 combines with J gene TRBJ2-2; 11 nucleotides agree with TRBD2. With 1 base clipped from V and 2 bases from J, the junction kept 3 bases outside the gene matches. There are 17 residues in the CDR3. Germline CDR1 and CDR2: LGHNA and YNFKEQ.